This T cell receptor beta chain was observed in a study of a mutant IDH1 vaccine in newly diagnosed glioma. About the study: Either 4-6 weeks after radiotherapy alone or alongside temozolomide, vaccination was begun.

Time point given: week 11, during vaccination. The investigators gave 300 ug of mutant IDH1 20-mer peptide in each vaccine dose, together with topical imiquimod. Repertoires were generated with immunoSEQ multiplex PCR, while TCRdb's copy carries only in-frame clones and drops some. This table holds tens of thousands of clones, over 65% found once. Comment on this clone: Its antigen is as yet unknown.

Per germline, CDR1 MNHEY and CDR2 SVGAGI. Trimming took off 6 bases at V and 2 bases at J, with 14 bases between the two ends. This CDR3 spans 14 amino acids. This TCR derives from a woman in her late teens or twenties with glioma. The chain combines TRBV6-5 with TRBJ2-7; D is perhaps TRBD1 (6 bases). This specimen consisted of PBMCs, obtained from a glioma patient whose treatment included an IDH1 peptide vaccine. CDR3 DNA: TGTGCCAGCAGACGGGACACCCAAACCTACGAGCAGTACTTC. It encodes CASRRDTQTYEQYF.